This passage covers 3 T cell receptor beta chains from one sample sequenced in a study of brain T cells in children with intractable seizures (dated by TCRdb to 2020 to 2022). The library came from the immunoSEQ multiplex PCR assay. In TCRdb, the immuneACCESS table is reduced to in-frame sequences with V and J assigned. These tables do not hold every clone; where another copy was compared, an unresolved V gene accounts for under half, and the others remain unexplained. The sample records fewer than 50,000 clones, roughly 90% of which are singletons. The biggest ten clones account for approximately 6.8% of the sample. What this sample's time point label stands for: resected brain tissue, or blood drawn just prior to surgery. The material was peripheral blood, obtained at surgery. These receptors were obtained from a girl aged 2 to 10 with tuberous sclerosis and intractable seizures.

The chain carries TRBV7-6 and TRBJ1-4; D is ambiguous. Germline V CDR1 and CDR2: SGHVS, FNYEAQ. The CDR3 is 14 residues long. Trimming removed 5 bases at V and 0 bases at J, with 7 bases between. CDR3 loop: CASSPVATNEKLFF. The CDR3 DNA follows: TGTGCCAGCAGCCCCGTTGCAACTAATGAAAAACTGTTTTTT.

The genes are TRBV4-1 and TRBJ1-2, with TRBD1 matching 7 bases. Germline V gene lookup returns CDR1 MGHRA and CDR2 YSYEKL. This CDR3 has 16 residues. V shed 2 bases and J 4 bases; nucleotides not matched to a gene: 10. The CDR3 region has the DNA TGCGCCAGCAGCCAACGCATAGACAGGGACCTCTATGGCTACACCTTC. It encodes CASSQRIDRDLYGYTF.

The V gene is TRBV15, the J gene TRBJ2-5; TRBD1 matches 9 bases. The J segment lost 5 bases and the V segment lost 5 bases, leaving 3 bases of the junction unmatched. The CDR3 totals 13 residues. Germline CDR1 is LNHNV and CDR2 is YYDKDF (reference sequence). The CDR3 region is CATSQDRGETQYF. CDR3 nucleotide sequence: TGTGCCACCAGCCAGGACAGGGGTGAGACCCAGTACTTC.